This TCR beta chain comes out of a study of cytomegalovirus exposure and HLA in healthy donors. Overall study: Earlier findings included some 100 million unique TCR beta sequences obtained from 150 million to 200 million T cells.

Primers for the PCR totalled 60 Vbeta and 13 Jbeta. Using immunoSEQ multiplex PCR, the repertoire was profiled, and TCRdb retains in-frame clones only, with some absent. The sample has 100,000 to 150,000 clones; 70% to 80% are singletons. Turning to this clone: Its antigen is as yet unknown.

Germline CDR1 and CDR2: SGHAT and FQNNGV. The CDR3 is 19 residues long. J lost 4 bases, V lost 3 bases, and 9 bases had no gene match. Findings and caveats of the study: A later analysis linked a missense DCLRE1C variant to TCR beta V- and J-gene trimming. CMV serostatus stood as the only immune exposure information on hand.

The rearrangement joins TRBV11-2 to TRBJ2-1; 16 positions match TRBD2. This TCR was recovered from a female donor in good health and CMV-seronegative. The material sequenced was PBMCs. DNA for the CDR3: TGTGCCAGCAGCTTCTTCGGGACTAGCGGGAGGGCCACGTACAATGAGCAGTTCTTC. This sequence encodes CASSFFGTSGRATYNEQFF.